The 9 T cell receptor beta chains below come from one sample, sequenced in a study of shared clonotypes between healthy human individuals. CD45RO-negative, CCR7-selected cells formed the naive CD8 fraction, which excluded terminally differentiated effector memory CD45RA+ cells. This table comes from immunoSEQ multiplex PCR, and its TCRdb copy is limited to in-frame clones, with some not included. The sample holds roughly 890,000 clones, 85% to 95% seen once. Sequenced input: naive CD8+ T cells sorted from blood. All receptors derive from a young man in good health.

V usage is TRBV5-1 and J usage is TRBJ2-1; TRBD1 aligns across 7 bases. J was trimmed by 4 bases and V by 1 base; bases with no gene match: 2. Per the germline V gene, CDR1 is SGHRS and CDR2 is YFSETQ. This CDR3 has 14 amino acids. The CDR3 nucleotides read TGCGCCAGCAGCTTGACAGGGGATTACAATGAGCAGTTCTTC. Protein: CASSLTGDYNEQFF.

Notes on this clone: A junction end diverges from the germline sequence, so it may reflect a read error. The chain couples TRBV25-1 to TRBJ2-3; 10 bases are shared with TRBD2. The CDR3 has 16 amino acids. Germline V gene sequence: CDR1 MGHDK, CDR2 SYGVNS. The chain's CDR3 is CASGERGLAGTDTQYF. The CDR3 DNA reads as TGTGCCAGCGGTGAAAGAGGACTAGCGGGCACAGATACGCAGTATTTT.

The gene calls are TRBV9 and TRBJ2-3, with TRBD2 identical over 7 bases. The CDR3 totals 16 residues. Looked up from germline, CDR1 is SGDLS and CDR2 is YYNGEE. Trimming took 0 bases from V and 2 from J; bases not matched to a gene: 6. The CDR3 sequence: CASSVESSGVTDTQYF. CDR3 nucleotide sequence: TGTGCCAGCAGCGTAGAATCGAGCGGGGTCACAGATACGCAGTATTTT. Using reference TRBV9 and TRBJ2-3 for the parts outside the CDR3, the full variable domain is DSGVTQTPKHLITATGQRVTLRCSPRSGDLSVYWYQQSLDQGLQFLIQYYNGEERAKGNILERFSAQQFPDLHSELNLSSLELGDSALYFCASSVESSGVTDTQYFGPGTRLTVL.

The CDR3 DNA reads TGTGCCAGCAGCTTATTCCCCTCAGACAGGGGCGGCGACGAGCAGTACTTC. It is translated as CASSLFPSDRGGDEQYF. V is TRBV11-2 and J is TRBJ2-7, with 8 bases fitting TRBD1. Germline V lookup: CDR1 SGHAT, CDR2 FQNNGV. This CDR3 region has 17 residues. J lost 5 bases, V lost 2 bases, and 14 bases had no gene match.

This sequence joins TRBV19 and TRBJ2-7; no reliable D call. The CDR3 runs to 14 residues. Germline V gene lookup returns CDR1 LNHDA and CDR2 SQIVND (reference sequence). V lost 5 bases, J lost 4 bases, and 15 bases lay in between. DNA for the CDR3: TGTGCCAGTAGTTCGGCGGAACAAGAGTACGAGCAGTACTTC. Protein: CASSSAEQEYEQYF.

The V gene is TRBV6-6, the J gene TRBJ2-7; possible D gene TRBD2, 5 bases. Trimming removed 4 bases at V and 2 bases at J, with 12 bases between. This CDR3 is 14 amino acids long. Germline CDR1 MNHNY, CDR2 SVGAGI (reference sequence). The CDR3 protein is CASSLRETPYEQYF. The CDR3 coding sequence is TGTGCCAGCAGTTTACGGGAAACCCCCTACGAGCAGTACTTC.

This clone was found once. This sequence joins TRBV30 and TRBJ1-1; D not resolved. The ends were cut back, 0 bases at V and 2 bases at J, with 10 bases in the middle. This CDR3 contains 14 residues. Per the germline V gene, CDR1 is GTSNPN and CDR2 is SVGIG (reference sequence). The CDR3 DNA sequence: TGTGCCTGGAGTGTCACAAACACAAACACTGAAGCTTTCTTT. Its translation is CAWSVTNTNTEAFF.

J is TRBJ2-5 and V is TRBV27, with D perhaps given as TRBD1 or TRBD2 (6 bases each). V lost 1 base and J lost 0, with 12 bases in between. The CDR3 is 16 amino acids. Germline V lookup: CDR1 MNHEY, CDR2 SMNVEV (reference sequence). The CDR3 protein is CASSLLGGPYQETQYF. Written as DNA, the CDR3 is TGTGCCAGCAGTTTATTGGGGGGCCCGTACCAAGAGACCCAGTACTTC.

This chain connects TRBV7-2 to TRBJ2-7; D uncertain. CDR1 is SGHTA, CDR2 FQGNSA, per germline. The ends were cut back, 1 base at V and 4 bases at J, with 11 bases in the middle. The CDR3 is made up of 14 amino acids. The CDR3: CASSLDLALYEQYF. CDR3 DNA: TGTGCCAGCAGCTTAGATCTGGCTCTTTACGAGCAGTACTTC.